This T cell receptor beta chain stems from a study of blood T cells in healthy people across ages. PCR was performed a second time for about 6 to 12 cycles using a sample-barcoded 5' primer and a J-beta primer mix. Tags on each cDNA molecule came from a template-switch adaptor with 12 random nucleotides. A single record per CDR3 protein comes from TCRdb applying MiXCR to the 5' RACE reads. The sample records some 890,000 distinct CDR3 sequences, about 27% being singletons. About this clonotype itself: No antigen is known for it.

Points from the study as a whole: It was the long-lived donors that had more naive CD4+ cells and higher diversity than aged donors. Higher naive T cell percentage went strongly together with higher TCR beta diversity.

The same sample was also studied in work on T cells of mothers and their children.

The source of this sequence is a woman aged 40 to 49 in good health. The sequencing input was blood.

CDR3 DNA: TGTACCAGCAGCTTAACGGGACAGGGCTACAATGAGCAGTTCTTC. Amino acid sequence: CTSSLTGQGYNEQFF. V gene TRBV7-2 combines with J gene TRBJ2-1; 9 bases are a match to TRBD1. Trimming cost V 2 bases and J 3 bases; bases outside gene matches: 2. Germline V lookup: CDR1 SGHTA, CDR2 FQGNSA. There are 15 residues in the CDR3.